A single sample gave rise to the 18 T cell receptor beta chains below, sequenced in a study of T cell changes during pregnancy in multiple sclerosis (dated by TCRdb to between 2019 and 2020). The library was prepared using the immunoSEQ multiplex PCR assay. TCRdb took over this immuneACCESS table, retaining in-frame rearrangements with V and J assigned. Such tables are incomplete; in checked studies, under half of the missing clones stem from an unresolved V gene, and the remainder is unexplained. The sample profile shows approximately 58,000 clones; around 90% of them were found once. The ten top clones hold approximately 1.5% of the sample. The sequenced sample was peripheral blood, obtained in the second trimester of pregnancy. Receptors originate from a female donor with multiple sclerosis, enrolled in a pregnancy study.

The CDR3 DNA is TGCGCCAGCAGCCCAGGACAGGGGGGCGCCGGGGAGCTGTTTTTT. Amino acids: CASSPGQGGAGELFF. This chain uses TRBV5-1 with TRBJ2-2, with 10 bases lining up with TRBD1. V shed 4 bases and J 6 bases; nucleotides not matched to a gene: 6. Germline CDR1 is SGHRS and CDR2 is YFSETQ. The CDR3 consists of 15 residues.

This clone was observed a single time. The chain has TRBV6-6 and TRBJ2-7; the D gene is possibly TRBD1 (6 bases). V lost 7 bases and J lost 2, with 18 bases in between. The CDR3 is 15 amino acids. CDR1 is MNHNY, CDR2 SVGAGI, per germline (reference sequence). This chain's CDR3 is CASNDEARGPYEQYF. The CDR3 region has the DNA TGTGCCAGCAACGACGAGGCCAGGGGTCCCTACGAGCAGTACTTC.

The chain couples TRBV6-6 to TRBJ1-2, with TRBD1 identical over 9 bases. V was clipped by 6 bases and J by 5 bases; unmatched bases: 4. The CDR3 runs 13 residues. Germline assignment: CDR1 MNHNY and CDR2 SVGAGI (reference sequence). CDR3 in DNA: TGTGCCAGCAGGCCGGACAGGGGTTATGGCTACACCTTC. It codes for CASRPDRGYGYTF.

The rearrangement uses TRBV7-6 and TRBJ2-2; the match to TRBD1 covers 10 bases. CDR1 SGHVS and CDR2 FNYEAQ come from the germline V gene. V lost 1 base and J lost 4; bases outside the gene matches: 6. The length of the CDR3 is 17 residues. The CDR3 DNA is TGTGCCAGCAGCTTAGGGACAGGGGGAGTTCGCACCGGGGAGCTGTTTTTT. Protein: CASSLGTGGVRTGELFF.

This chain uses TRBV9 with TRBJ2-7, with a weak D call TRBD2 (6 bases). Germline V CDR1 and CDR2: SGDLS, YYNGEE. Trimming removed 0 bases from V and 1 base from J, with 11 bases in between. This CDR3 has 15 residues. For the CDR3, the DNA is TGTGCCAGCAGCGTAGGGAGGGAGGTTTCCTACGAGCAGTACTTC. Amino acid sequence: CASSVGREVSYEQYF. Full variable domain (remainder filled in from reference TRBV9 and TRBJ2-7): DSGVTQTPKHLITATGQRVTLRCSPRSGDLSVYWYQQSLDQGLQFLIQYYNGEERAKGNILERFSAQQFPDLHSELNLSSLELGDSALYFCASSVGREVSYEQYFGPGTRLTVT.

V gene TRBV19 combines with J gene TRBJ2-7; 8 positions match TRBD1. V gave up 9 bases and J gave up 2 bases; unmatched junction bases: 12. This CDR3 is 15 amino acids long. Germline CDR1 is LNHDA and CDR2 is SQIVND (reference sequence). DNA of the CDR3: TGTGCCAGCTCGGAATGGACAGGGCGAACCTACGAGCAGTACTTC. This codes for CASSEWTGRTYEQYF.

The rearrangement links TRBV18 to TRBJ1-6; 8 bases are a match to TRBD1. Germline trimming cut 3 bases from V and 8 bases from J; bases unmatched to any gene: 12. The germline V gene encodes CDR1 KGHSH and CDR2 LQKENI. The CDR3 is made up of 17 amino acids. CDR3 nucleotide sequence: TGTGCCAGCTCACCCGCTGACAGGGGATTCGGTCATTCACCCCTCCACTTT. Translating it yields CASSPADRGFGHSPLHF.

The V call is TRBV5-1, the J call TRBJ1-1, with 10 bases fitting TRBD1. V lost 3 bases and J lost 5; bases outside the gene matches: 4. Germline lookup yields CDR1 SGHRS and CDR2 YFSETQ. The CDR3 has 14 amino acids. The CDR3 DNA follows: TGCGCCAGCAGCTCTTTGGGACAGGGGACTGAAGCTTTCTTT. The encoded protein is CASSSLGQGTEAFF.

The chain carries TRBV2 and TRBJ2-1; TRBD2 might be the D (6 bases). V was cut by 4 bases and J by 14 bases, with 15 bases left in between. The CDR3 runs to 12 residues. Germline CDR1 and CDR2: SNHLY and FYNNEI. This CDR3 reads CASSGTSPAKFF. The CDR3 DNA sequence: TGTGCCAGCAGTGGCACTAGCCCTGCGAAGTTCTTC.

The chain couples TRBV5-1 to TRBJ2-3, with 12 bases identical to TRBD2. Germline V lookup: CDR1 SGHRS, CDR2 YFSETQ. The CDR3 contains 17 residues. J lost 1 base, V lost 1 base, and 4 bases had no gene match. CDR3 protein: CASSLLAGGSGTDTQYF. Here the CDR3 DNA reads TGCGCCAGCAGCTTGCTAGCGGGAGGGTCGGGCACAGATACGCAGTATTTT.

V usage is TRBV4-3 and J usage is TRBJ2-4; 9 bases match TRBD2. Trimming removed 0 bases from V and 0 bases from J; junction bases left unmatched: 6. The CDR3 runs to 18 residues. The germline CDR1 and CDR2 sequences are LGHNA and YSLEER. DNA of the CDR3: TGCGCCAGCAGCCAAGACATGGCGGGAGGGCTAGCCAAAAACATTCAGTACTTC. Translation gives CASSQDMAGGLAKNIQYF.

The chain couples TRBV6-1 to TRBJ2-7; D gene uncertain. This CDR3 has 11 amino acids. CDR1 and CDR2 from the germline V gene are MNHNS and SASEGT. With 3 bases removed from V and 5 bases from J, the gap between germline ends came to 5 bases. CDR3 sequence (DNA): TGTGCCAGCAGTGACTATCACGAGCAGTACTTC. Translating it yields CASSDYHEQYF.

The DNA for the CDR3 is TGTGCCAGCAGCCCGCGGGGCTGGGGGGACCAAGAGACCCAGTACTTC. Translating gives CASSPRGWGDQETQYF. V and J are TRBV28 and TRBJ2-5; perhaps TRBD2 as D (6 bases). There are 16 residues in the CDR3. Germline V gives CDR1 MDHEN, CDR2 SYDVKM. V dropped 6 bases and J dropped 0 bases, with 17 bases sitting between them. The full variable domain, its missing parts supplied by reference TRBV28 and TRBJ2-5, is DVKVTQSSRYLVKRTGEKVFLECVQDMDHENMFWYRQDPGLGLRLIYFSYDVKMKEKGDIPEGYSVSREKKERFSLILESASTNQTSMYLCASSPRGWGDQETQYFGPGTRLLVL.

This clone was detected only once. The genes are TRBV15 and TRBJ2-5; 7 positions match TRBD1. Trimming removed 2 bases from V and 2 bases from J; junction bases left unmatched: 2. Germline V gene sequence: CDR1 LNHNV, CDR2 YYDKDF (reference sequence). The length of the CDR3 is 14 residues. CDR3 DNA sequence: TGTGCCACCAGCAGACTGGACAGGCAAGAGACCCAGTACTTC. It translates to CATSRLDRQETQYF.

The rearrangement joins TRBV5-4 to TRBJ1-1; D is uncertain. The CDR3 covers 12 residues. The germline V and J ends were trimmed by 4 bases and 0 bases, with 4 bases remaining between them. CDR1 and CDR2 from the germline V gene are SGHNT and YYREEE (reference sequence). The CDR3 spells CASSLMNTEAFF. The CDR3 DNA is TGTGCCAGCAGCCTAATGAACACTGAAGCTTTCTTT.

This sequence joins TRBV4-1 and TRBJ2-7; D gene ambiguous. CDR1 is MGHRA, CDR2 YSYEKL, per germline. The CDR3 consists of 14 residues. With 3 bases removed from V and 2 bases from J, the gap between germline ends came to 11 bases. The CDR3 spells CASSHVGSTYEQYF. In DNA, the CDR3 is TGCGCCAGCAGCCATGTCGGGTCTACCTACGAGCAGTACTTC.

The chain links TRBV7-3 to TRBJ2-2, with D unclear. Per the germline V gene, CDR1 is SGHTA and CDR2 is FQGTGA. The CDR3 spans 16 residues. The ends were cut back, 1 base at V and 2 bases at J, with 11 bases in the middle. The CDR3, as DNA: TGTGCCAGCAGCTTAATGGTGGCTTTAAACACCGGGGAGCTGTTTTTT. Amino acids: CASSLMVALNTGELFF.

This sequence joins TRBV28 and TRBJ1-2; D ambiguous. The V gene lost 3 bases and the J gene lost 1 base, with 6 bases spanning the gap. The germline V gene has CDR1 MDHEN and CDR2 SYDVKM. The CDR3 sequence is 13 residues long. The CDR3 sequence is CASSLAVNYGYTF. The CDR3 DNA reads TGTGCCAGCAGTTTGGCCGTTAACTATGGCTACACCTTC.